These 30 T cell receptor beta chains came from one sample sequenced in a study of beta chain features in type 1 diabetes. The investigators reverse transcribed all of the isolated RNA, so they sequenced expressed TCRB transcripts. Profiled with immunoSEQ multiplex PCR; TCRdb holds only in-frame clones, not every one. Of 330,000 or so clones listed, roughly 15% were seen once; the top ten hold over 5.5%. Sequencing used central memory CD4+ T cells from blood. The receptors stem from a man aged 30-40 years in good health.

This chain joins TRBV5-6 and TRBJ2-5, with D possibly being TRBD1 (6 bases). The germline CDR1 and CDR2 sequences are SGHDT and YYEEEE. V gave up 4 bases and J gave up 5 bases, with 15 bases separating them. The length of the CDR3 is 14 residues. CDR3 bases: TGTGCCAGCAGCGTCGGACAGTATAGCGAGACCCAGTACTTC. It yields the protein CASSVGQYSETQYF.

In its sample, this clone was seen a few times. This chain joins TRBV19 and TRBJ2-1, with D unclear. The CDR3 is 16 residues long. Trimming stripped 1 base from V and 6 bases from J, with 16 bases between. Looked up from germline, CDR1 is LNHDA and CDR2 is SQIVND (reference sequence). The CDR3 loop is CASSIGGSKPGNEQFF. The CDR3 DNA follows: TGTGCCAGTAGTATAGGTGGGTCGAAACCCGGCAATGAGCAGTTCTTC.

The V gene is TRBV6-6, the J gene TRBJ2-1, with TRBD1 matching 10 bases. The CDR3 extends over 15 amino acids. After removal of 6 bases from V and 3 bases from J, the junction contained 5 bases not matched to a gene. The germline gives CDR1 MNHNY, CDR2 SVGAGI (reference sequence). The CDR3 sequence: CASRTGTGVYNEQFF. In DNA form, the CDR3 reads TGTGCCAGCAGAACCGGGACAGGGGTCTACAATGAGCAGTTCTTC.

As for this clone: Sequence at one end of the junction differs from germline and may be a read error. The chain couples TRBV29-1 to TRBJ2-5; 11 nucleotides match TRBD2. Germline loops: CDR1 SQVTM, CDR2 ANQGSEA. The CDR3 is 11 amino acids. The CDR3 nucleotides are TGCAGCGTGGGCGAAACTAGCGGGGGTGACTTC. This gives the protein CSVGETSGGDF.

The chain has TRBV4-1 and TRBJ2-3; D call uncertain. Trimming shortened V by 1 base and J by 0 bases, and 5 bases separated the two germline ends. This CDR3 contains 14 residues. Germline values: CDR1 MGHRA, CDR2 YSYEKL. CDR3 in amino acids: CASSQGLSTDTQYF. CDR3 sequence (DNA): TGCGCCAGCAGCCAAGGCCTTAGCACAGATACGCAGTATTTT.

This clone came up a few times. The V and J genes are TRBV29-1 and TRBJ1-1; D remains ambiguous. V lost 4 bases to trimming and J lost 1 base, with 7 bases between them. Germline-derived CDR1 and CDR2 are SQVTM and ANQGSEA. The CDR3 extends over 12 amino acids. This CDR3 is CSVAVSNTEAFF. DNA for the CDR3: TGCAGCGTTGCGGTTTCGAACACTGAAGCTTTCTTT.

The gene calls are TRBV4-3 and TRBJ1-4; no firm D call. This CDR3 is built from 14 residues. Germline-derived CDR1 and CDR2 are LGHNA and YSLEER. Trimming took 1 base from V and 7 from J, leaving 10 bases between them. In DNA, the CDR3 is TGCGCCAGCAGCCAAGTTTCACGAGGTGAAAAACTGTTTTTT. Protein product: CASSQVSRGEKLFF.

This clone appeared a few times. The chain combines TRBV5-6 with TRBJ2-2, with D unresolved. Germline values: CDR1 SGHDT, CDR2 YYEEEE. The CDR3 has 14 amino acids. Trimming stripped 3 bases from V and 0 bases from J, with 6 bases between. The CDR3 DNA reads as TGTGCCAGCAGCTCATATACGAACACCGGGGAGCTGTTTTTT. Protein product: CASSSYTNTGELFF.

A few counts support this clone. The rearrangement joins TRBV30 to TRBJ1-3; tentatively, D is TRBD1 (6 bases). Trimming removed 4 bases from V and 0 bases from J, with 16 bases in between. The germline V gene has CDR1 GTSNPN and CDR2 SVGIG (reference sequence). The CDR3 extends over 16 amino acids. The CDR3 sequence: CAWTIGGGASGNTIYF. In DNA form, the CDR3 reads TGTGCCTGGACCATCGGCGGGGGGGCCTCTGGAAACACCATATATTTT. The variable domain in full, with the rest retrieved from reference TRBV30 and TRBJ1-3, is SQTIHQWPATLVQPVGSPLSLECTVEGTSNPNLYWYRQAAGRGLQLLFYSVGIGQISSEVPQNLSASRPQDRQFILSSKKLLLSDSGFYLCAWTIGGGASGNTIYFGEGSWLTVV.

In this sample, this clone turned up a few times. V and J are TRBV7-2 and TRBJ2-3; TRBD2 might be the D (7 bases). V lost 8 bases to trimming and J lost 5 bases, with 14 bases between them. This CDR3 region has 13 residues. CDR1 SGHTA and CDR2 FQGNSA come from the germline V gene. The CDR3 region has the DNA TGTGCCAGCGCGGGGGCCCTCGGAGATACGCAGTATTTT. Its protein product is CASAGALGDTQYF.

Many counts were recorded for this clone. The chain links TRBV6-6 to TRBJ1-5; D gene uncertain. Germline CDR1 is MNHNY and CDR2 is SVGAGI (reference sequence). This CDR3 comprises 13 residues. The V end was cut by 8 bases, the J end by 0 bases, with 8 bases between. The CDR3 reads CASGDYSNQPQHF. In DNA, the CDR3 is TGTGCCAGCGGGGATTATAGCAATCAGCCCCAGCATTTT.

This clone was counted only a few times. The chain is built from TRBV7-2 and TRBJ2-1; TRBD2 matches at 8 bases. CDR1 SGHTA and CDR2 FQGNSA come from the germline V gene. The CDR3 totals 16 residues. Trimming cost V 5 bases and J 7 bases; bases outside gene matches: 13. CDR3 bases: TGTGCCAGCAGCCTGAGCGGGAGCGTAGTGGTTAATGAGCAGTTCTTC. Amino acids: CASSLSGSVVVNEQFF.

The chain couples TRBV6-1 to TRBJ2-1; TRBD2 matches at 12 bases. Per germline, CDR1 MNHNS and CDR2 SASEGT. This CDR3 has 15 residues. V lost 4 bases and J lost 5; bases outside the gene matches: 3. CDR3 bases: TGTGCCAGCAGTGCGACTAGCGGGGGTCACAATGAGCAGTTCTTC. Its protein product is CASSATSGGHNEQFF.

This chain links TRBV2 with TRBJ1-1; D is ambiguous. Germline values: CDR1 SNHLY, CDR2 FYNNEI. V was cut by 7 bases and J by 4 bases, with 19 bases left in between. The CDR3 runs to 15 residues. Here the CDR3 reads CASKLEVLGSTEAFF. The DNA of the CDR3 is TGTGCCAGCAAATTAGAGGTGTTGGGGAGCACTGAAGCTTTCTTT.

The rearrangement joins TRBV4-2 to TRBJ2-3; 10 positions agree with TRBD2. Germline V lookup: CDR1 LGHNA, CDR2 YNFKEQ. The V segment lost 4 bases and the J segment 2 bases; nucleotides outside the gene matches: 3. The CDR3 length is 15 residues. The CDR3 region has the DNA TGTGCCAGCAGCCTACTAGCGGGACACACAGATACGCAGTATTTT. It codes for CASSLLAGHTDTQYF.

The J gene is TRBJ2-3, the V gene TRBV25-1; the match to TRBD2 covers 12 bases. This CDR3 is 17 amino acids long. V lost 3 bases, J lost 3 bases, and 7 bases stayed unmatched. From germline, CDR1 is MGHDK and CDR2 SYGVNS. CDR3 region: CASSDPTSGGTTDTQYF. The DNA for the CDR3 is TGTGCCAGCAGTGACCCAACTAGCGGGGGGACAACAGATACGCAGTATTTT.

This clone was counted a few times. The chain is built from TRBV7-8 and TRBJ1-5, with unresolved D. This CDR3 comprises 13 residues. The ends were cut back, 1 base at V and 6 bases at J, with 7 bases in the middle. CDR1 is SGHVS, CDR2 FQNEAQ, per germline. The CDR3 DNA follows: TGTGCCAGCAGCTTAGATCGGCGTCAGCCCCAGCATTTT. Its protein is CASSLDRRQPQHF.

In this sample, this clone turned up a few times. V and J are TRBV4-1 and TRBJ2-3; TRBD2 matches at 16 bases. The CDR3 runs to 17 residues. CDR1 is MGHRA, CDR2 YSYEKL, per germline. Losses at the gene ends were 4 bases for V and 7 bases for J; bases not matched to a gene: 8. Here the CDR3 DNA reads TGCGCCAGCAGCCGGGGACTAGCGGGAGGGCCAGCGAATACGCAGTATTTT. This sequence encodes CASSRGLAGGPANTQYF.

This clone occurred a few times. V and J are TRBV30 and TRBJ2-6; no firm D call. CDR1 and CDR2 (germline): GTSNPN, SVGIG (reference sequence). This CDR3 region has 15 residues. The ends were cut back, 2 bases at V and 2 bases at J, with 10 bases in the middle. The chain's CDR3 is CAWSFLQTGANVLTF. For the CDR3, the DNA is TGTGCCTGGAGTTTTCTACAGACTGGGGCCAACGTCCTGACTTTC. The complete variable domain, with remaining parts taken from reference TRBV30 and TRBJ2-6, reads SQTIHQWPATLVQPVGSPLSLECTVEGTSNPNLYWYRQAAGRGLQLLFYSVGIGQISSEVPQNLSASRPQDRQFILSSKKLLLSDSGFYLCAWSFLQTGANVLTFGAGSRLTVL.

This chain links TRBV9 with TRBJ2-2; 8 bases are shared with TRBD2. Looked up from germline, CDR1 is SGDLS and CDR2 is YYNGEE. This CDR3 region has 17 residues. After removal of 4 bases from V and 5 bases from J, the junction contained 13 bases not matched to a gene. The CDR3, as DNA: TGTGCCAGCAGCCCGGGAGGGCGGGAGACATGGACCGGGGAGCTGTTTTTT. Translating gives CASSPGGRETWTGELFF.

Comment on this clone: This likely stems from a read error, as it lies one base from a far larger clone. The rearrangement joins TRBV7-3 to TRBJ1-1; D is possibly TRBD1 (5 bases). Germline lookup yields CDR1 SGHTA and CDR2 FQGTGA. The germline V and J ends were trimmed by 2 bases and 5 bases, with 9 bases remaining between them. CDR3 length equals 13 residues. The CDR3 coding sequence is TGTGCCAGCAGCTTAGGGGCAGGGACTGAAGCTTTCTTT. It encodes CASSLGAGTEAFF.

V is TRBV7-3 and J is TRBJ1-5; D is ambiguous. Germline V gene data show CDR1 as SGHTA and CDR2 as FQGTGA. This CDR3 is 13 amino acids long. V lost 5 bases, J lost 6 bases, and 11 bases lay in between. CDR3 region: CASSRMLGQPQHF. The DNA for the CDR3 is TGTGCCAGCAGCCGCATGCTGGGTCAGCCCCAGCATTTT. Looking up the rest from reference TRBV7-3 and TRBJ1-5 gives the full variable domain: GAGVSQTPSNKVTEKGKYVELRCDPISGHTALYWYRQSLGQGPEFLIYFQGTGAADDSGLPNDRFFAVRPEGSVSTLKIQRTERGDSAVYLCASSRMLGQPQHFGDGTRLSIL.

The sample holds a few counts of this clone. V usage is TRBV2 and J usage is TRBJ1-2, with D perhaps TRBD1 (5 bases). The CDR3 extends over 14 amino acids. V was clipped by 6 bases and J by 8 bases, with 19 bases between them. CDR1 SNHLY and CDR2 FYNNEI come from the germline V gene. The CDR3 spells CASSPAGAGKGYTF. The CDR3 nucleotides read TGTGCCAGCAGCCCGGCCGGGGCAGGGAAGGGCTACACCTTC.

The chain links TRBV7-6 to TRBJ2-5, with no clear D. CDR3 length: 11 residues. Per the germline V gene, CDR1 is SGHVS and CDR2 is FNYEAQ. V was clipped by 6 bases and J by 8 bases, with 10 bases between them. The CDR3 DNA is TGTGCCAGCAGAACGGTGGAAACCCAGTACTTC. It encodes CASRTVETQYF.

The V and J genes are TRBV6-1 and TRBJ1-5; D gene ambiguous. V shed 0 bases and J shed 4 bases, with 7 bases lying between them. The CDR3 runs to 14 residues. Germline CDR1 is MNHNS and CDR2 is SASEGT. Written as DNA, the CDR3 is TGTGCCAGCAGTGAAGCGGGGAGGAATCAGCCCCAGCATTTT. Its translation: CASSEAGRNQPQHF.

This clone has a handful of counts. The V and J genes are TRBV5-1 and TRBJ1-3; possible D gene TRBD1, 6 bases. Germline CDR1 is SGHRS and CDR2 is YFSETQ. This CDR3 has 16 residues. V dropped 3 bases and J dropped 0 bases, with 13 bases sitting between them. The CDR3 nucleotides read TGCGCCAGCAGCTCAGACGGACAGTTCTCTGGAAACACCATATATTTT. It translates to CASSSDGQFSGNTIYF.

The chain combines TRBV7-2 with TRBJ1-1; D is undetermined. Germline V gives CDR1 SGHTA, CDR2 FQGNSA. Trimming stripped 1 base from V and 4 bases from J, with 16 bases between. This CDR3 region has 16 residues. This CDR3 is CASSLGRRVSRTEAFF. The CDR3 DNA follows: TGTGCCAGCAGCTTAGGCAGGCGTGTGAGTCGCACTGAAGCTTTCTTT. The whole variable domain, remainder taken from reference TRBV7-2 and TRBJ1-1, is GAGVSQSPSNKVTEKGKDVELRCDPISGHTALYWYRQSLGQGLEFLIYFQGNSAPDKSGLPSDRFSAERTGGSVSTLTIQRTQQEDSAVYLCASSLGRRVSRTEAFFGQGTRLTVV.

The gene calls are TRBV19 and TRBJ1-1, with 10 bases lining up with TRBD1. The germline V gene encodes CDR1 LNHDA and CDR2 SQIVND (reference sequence). With V trimmed by 3 bases and J by 6 bases, 13 bases remained unmatched. This CDR3 spans 17 amino acids. As DNA, the CDR3 is TGTGCCAGTAGTATGGCTTACGGGACAGGGGTTGTACCTGAAGCTTTCTTT. Its translation is CASSMAYGTGVVPEAFF.

The rearrangement uses TRBV27 and TRBJ2-7; TRBD2 might be the D (7 bases). The CDR3 totals 16 residues. Trimming shortened V by 6 bases and J by 3 bases, and 21 bases separated the two germline ends. From germline, CDR1 is MNHEY and CDR2 SMNVEV (reference sequence). This CDR3 reads CASRYRVRGLYYEQYF. The CDR3 bases are TGTGCCAGCAGGTACAGGGTAAGGGGACTATACTACGAGCAGTACTTC.

In this sample, this clone turned up a few times. V and J are TRBV30 and TRBJ2-2; no clear D. Trimming removed 0 bases from V and 5 bases from J, with 10 bases in between. Germline V gives CDR1 GTSNPN, CDR2 SVGIG (reference sequence). The CDR3 has 14 residues. The CDR3 coding sequence is TGTGCCTGGAGTGTTCGTGGGGTAACCGGGGAGCTGTTTTTT. Translated: CAWSVRGVTGELFF.